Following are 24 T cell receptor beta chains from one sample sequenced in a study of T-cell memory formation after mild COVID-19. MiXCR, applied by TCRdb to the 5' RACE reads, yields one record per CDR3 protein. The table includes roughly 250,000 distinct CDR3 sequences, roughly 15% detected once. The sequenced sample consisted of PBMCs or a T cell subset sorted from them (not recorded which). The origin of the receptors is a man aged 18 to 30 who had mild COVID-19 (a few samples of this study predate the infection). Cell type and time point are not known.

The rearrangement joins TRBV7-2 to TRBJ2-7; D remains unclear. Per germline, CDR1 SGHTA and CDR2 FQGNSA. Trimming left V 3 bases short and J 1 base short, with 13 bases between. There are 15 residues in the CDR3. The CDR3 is CASSLESWPSYEQYF. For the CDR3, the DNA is TGTGCCAGCAGCTTGGAATCTTGGCCGTCCTACGAGCAGTACTTC.

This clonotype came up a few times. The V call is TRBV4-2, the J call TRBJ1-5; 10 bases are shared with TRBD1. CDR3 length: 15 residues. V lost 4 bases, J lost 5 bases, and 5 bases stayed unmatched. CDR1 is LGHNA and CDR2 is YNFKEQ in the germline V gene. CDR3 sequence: CASSRQGQGDQPQHF. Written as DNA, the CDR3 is TGTGCCAGCAGCCGCCAAGGACAGGGGGATCAGCCCCAGCATTTT.

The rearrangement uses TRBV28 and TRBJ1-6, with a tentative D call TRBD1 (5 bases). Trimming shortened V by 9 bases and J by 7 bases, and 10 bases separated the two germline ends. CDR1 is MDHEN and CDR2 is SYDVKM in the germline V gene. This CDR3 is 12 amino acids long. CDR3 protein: CASGDGNSPLHF. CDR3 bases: TGTGCCAGTGGGGACGGGAATTCACCCCTCCACTTT.

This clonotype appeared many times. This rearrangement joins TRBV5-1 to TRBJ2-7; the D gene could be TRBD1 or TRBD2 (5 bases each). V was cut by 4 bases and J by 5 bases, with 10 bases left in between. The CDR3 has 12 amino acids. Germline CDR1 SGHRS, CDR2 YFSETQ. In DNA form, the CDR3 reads TGCGCCAGCAGCCGGGGCGAGAACGAGCAGTACTTC. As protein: CASSRGENEQYF.

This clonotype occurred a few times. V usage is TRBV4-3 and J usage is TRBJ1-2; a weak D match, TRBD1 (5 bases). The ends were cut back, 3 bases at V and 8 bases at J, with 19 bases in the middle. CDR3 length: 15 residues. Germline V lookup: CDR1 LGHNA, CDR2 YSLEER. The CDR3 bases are TGCGCCAGCAGCCAGGCTCGGTCGGGGCCATGGGGCTACACCTTC. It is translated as CASSQARSGPWGYTF.

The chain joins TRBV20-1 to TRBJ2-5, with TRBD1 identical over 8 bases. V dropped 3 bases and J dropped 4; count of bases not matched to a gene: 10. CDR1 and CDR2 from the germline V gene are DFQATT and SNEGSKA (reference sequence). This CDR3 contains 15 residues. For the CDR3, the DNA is TGCAGTGCTAGTTTCGGACAGGGAAAGAGAGAGACCCAGTACTTC. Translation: CSASFGQGKRETQYF.

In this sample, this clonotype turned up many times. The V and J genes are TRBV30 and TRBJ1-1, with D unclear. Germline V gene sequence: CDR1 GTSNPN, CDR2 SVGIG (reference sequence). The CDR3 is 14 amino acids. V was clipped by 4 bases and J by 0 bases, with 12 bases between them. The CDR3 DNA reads TGTGCCTGGATCCAGTCTGCTATGAACACTGAAGCTTTCTTT. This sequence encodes CAWIQSAMNTEAFF.

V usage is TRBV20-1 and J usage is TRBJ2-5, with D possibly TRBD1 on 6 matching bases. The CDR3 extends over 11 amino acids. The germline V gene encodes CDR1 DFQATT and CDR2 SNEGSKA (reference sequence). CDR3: CGGLYQETQYF. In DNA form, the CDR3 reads TGCGGGGGCCTGTACCAAGAGACCCAGTACTTC.

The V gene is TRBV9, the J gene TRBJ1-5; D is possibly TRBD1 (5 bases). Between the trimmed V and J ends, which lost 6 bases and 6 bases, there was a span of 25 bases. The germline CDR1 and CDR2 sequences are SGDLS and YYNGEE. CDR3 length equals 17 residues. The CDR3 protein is CASNPGTGLICGQPQHF. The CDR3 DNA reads TGTGCCAGCAACCCCGGGACTGGGCTGATTTGTGGTCAGCCCCAGCATTTT.

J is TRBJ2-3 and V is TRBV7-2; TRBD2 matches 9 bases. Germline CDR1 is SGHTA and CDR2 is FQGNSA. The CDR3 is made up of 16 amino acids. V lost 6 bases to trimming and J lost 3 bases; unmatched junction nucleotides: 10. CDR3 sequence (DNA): TGTGCCAGCAGACCAGGGCGGGGGGGCCTTACAGATACGCAGTATTTT. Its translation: CASRPGRGGLTDTQYF. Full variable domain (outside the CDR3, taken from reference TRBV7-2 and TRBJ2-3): GAGVSQSPSNKVTEKGKDVELRCDPISGHTALYWYRQSLGQGLEFLIYFQGNSAPDKSGLPSDRFSAERTGGSVSTLTIQRTQQEDSAVYLCASRPGRGGLTDTQYFGPGTRLTVL.

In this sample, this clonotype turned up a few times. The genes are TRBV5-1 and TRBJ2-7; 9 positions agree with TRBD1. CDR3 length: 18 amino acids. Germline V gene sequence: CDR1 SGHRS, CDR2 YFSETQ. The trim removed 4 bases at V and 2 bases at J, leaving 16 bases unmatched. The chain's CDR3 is CASSLSYNTGGFTYEQYF. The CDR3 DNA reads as TGCGCCAGCAGCCTATCCTATAATACAGGGGGCTTCACCTACGAGCAGTACTTC.

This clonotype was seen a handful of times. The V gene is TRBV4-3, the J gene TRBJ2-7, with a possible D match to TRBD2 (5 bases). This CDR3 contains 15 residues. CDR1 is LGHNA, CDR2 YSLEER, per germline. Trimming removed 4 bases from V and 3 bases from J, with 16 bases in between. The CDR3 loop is CASSLLGGGGYEQYF. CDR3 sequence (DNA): TGCGCCAGCAGCCTCCTGGGTGGAGGAGGCTACGAGCAGTACTTC.

The CDR3 coding sequence is TGCGCCAGCAGCATAAGAAGCGGACCTTCCTACGAGCAGTACGTC. Its protein is CASSIRSGPSYEQYV. The chain employs TRBV5-1 and TRBJ2-7, with D perhaps TRBD2 (5 bases). Germline CDR1 SGHRS, CDR2 YFSETQ. Trimming took off 4 bases at V and 1 base at J, with 15 bases between the two ends. CDR3 length: 15 amino acids.

The CDR3 DNA follows: TGCAGTGCCCCCGGGACAGGGGCTGGCAATGAGCAGTTCTTC. Translated: CSAPGTGAGNEQFF. The chain employs TRBV20-1 and TRBJ2-1; 10 bases line up with TRBD1. V shed 6 bases, J shed 6 bases, and the junction held 8 bases outside the gene matches. Germline V gene data show CDR1 as DFQATT and CDR2 as SNEGSKA (reference sequence). The CDR3 extends over 14 amino acids.

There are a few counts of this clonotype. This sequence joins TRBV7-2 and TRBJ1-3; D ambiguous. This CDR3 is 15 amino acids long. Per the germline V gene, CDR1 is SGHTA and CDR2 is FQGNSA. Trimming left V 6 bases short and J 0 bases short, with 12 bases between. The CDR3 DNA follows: TGTGCCAGCAGGGGCACCGTTTTCTCTGGAAACACCATATATTTT. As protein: CASRGTVFSGNTIYF. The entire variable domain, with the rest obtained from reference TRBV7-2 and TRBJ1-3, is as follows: GAGVSQSPSNKVTEKGKDVELRCDPISGHTALYWYRQSLGQGLEFLIYFQGNSAPDKSGLPSDRFSAERTGGSVSTLTIQRTQQEDSAVYLCASRGTVFSGNTIYFGEGSWLTVV.

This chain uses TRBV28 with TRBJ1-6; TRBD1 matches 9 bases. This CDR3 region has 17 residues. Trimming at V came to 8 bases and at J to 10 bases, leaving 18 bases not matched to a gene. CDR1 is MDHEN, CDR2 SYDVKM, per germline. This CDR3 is CASVQNRGRSMGSPLHF. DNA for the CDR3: TGTGCCAGCGTCCAGAACAGGGGGCGTTCTATGGGATCACCCCTCCACTTT.

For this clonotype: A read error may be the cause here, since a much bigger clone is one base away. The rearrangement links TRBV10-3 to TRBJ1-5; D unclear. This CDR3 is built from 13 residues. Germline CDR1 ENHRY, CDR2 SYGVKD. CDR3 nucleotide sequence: TGTGCCATCAGTGGTGGTAGCAATCAGCCCAAGCATTTT. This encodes CAISGGSNQPKHF.

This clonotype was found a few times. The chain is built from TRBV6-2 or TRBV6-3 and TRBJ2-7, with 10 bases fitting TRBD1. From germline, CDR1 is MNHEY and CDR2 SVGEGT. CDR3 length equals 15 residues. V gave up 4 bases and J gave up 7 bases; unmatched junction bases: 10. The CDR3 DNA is TGTGCCAGCAGTTTGACAGGGGGCCTCGGTGGAGAGCAGTACTTC. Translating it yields CASSLTGGLGGEQYF.

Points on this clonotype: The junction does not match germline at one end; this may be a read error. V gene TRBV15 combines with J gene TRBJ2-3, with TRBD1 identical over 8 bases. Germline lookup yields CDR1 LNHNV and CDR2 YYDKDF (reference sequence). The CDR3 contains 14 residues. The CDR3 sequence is CATRRGQGTDTQYF. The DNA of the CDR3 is TGTGCCACCCGCAGGGGACAGGGCACAGATACGCAGTATTTT.

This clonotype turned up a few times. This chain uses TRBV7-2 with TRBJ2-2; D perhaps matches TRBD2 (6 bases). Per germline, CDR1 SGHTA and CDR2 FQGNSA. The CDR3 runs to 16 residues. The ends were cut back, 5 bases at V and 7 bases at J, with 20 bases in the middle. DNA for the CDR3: TGTGCCAGCAGCCCGGGGACTGCGGGTTTGGGCGGGGAGCTGTTTTTT. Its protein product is CASSPGTAGLGGELFF.

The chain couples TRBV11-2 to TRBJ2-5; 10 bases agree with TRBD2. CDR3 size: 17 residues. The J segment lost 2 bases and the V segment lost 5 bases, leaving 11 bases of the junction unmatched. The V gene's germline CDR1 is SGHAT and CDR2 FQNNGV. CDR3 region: CASSPELAGRVQETQYF. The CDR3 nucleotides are TGTGCCAGCAGCCCAGAACTAGCGGGGAGGGTTCAAGAGACCCAGTACTTC.

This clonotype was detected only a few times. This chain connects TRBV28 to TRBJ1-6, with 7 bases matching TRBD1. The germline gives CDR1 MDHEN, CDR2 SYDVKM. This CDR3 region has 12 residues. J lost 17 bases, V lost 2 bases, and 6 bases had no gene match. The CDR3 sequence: CASSLRQGGFHF. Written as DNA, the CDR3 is TGTGCCAGCAGTTTACGACAGGGTGGGTTCCACTTT.

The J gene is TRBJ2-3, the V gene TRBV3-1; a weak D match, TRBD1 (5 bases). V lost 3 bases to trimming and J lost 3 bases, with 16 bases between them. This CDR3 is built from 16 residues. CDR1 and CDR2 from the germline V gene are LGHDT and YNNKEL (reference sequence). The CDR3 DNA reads TGTGCCAGCAGCCACCAAGCCCGGACACGGACAGATACGCAGTATTTT. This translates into CASSHQARTRTDTQYF.

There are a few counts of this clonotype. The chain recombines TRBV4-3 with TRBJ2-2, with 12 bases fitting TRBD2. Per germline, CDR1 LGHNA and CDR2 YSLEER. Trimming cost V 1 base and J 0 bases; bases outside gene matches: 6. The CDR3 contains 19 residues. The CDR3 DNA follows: TGCGCCAGCAGCCAAGGAAAAACTAGCGGGGGGCCGAACACCGGGGAGCTGTTTTTT. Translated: CASSQGKTSGGPNTGELFF.